Sequencing of this TCR beta chain was carried out in a study of cytomegalovirus exposure and HLA in healthy donors. Study findings and constraints: In vitro assays verified that a few CMV-associated chains recognized CMV antigens specifically. As a later analysis showed, a missense DCLRE1C variant was linked to trimming of TCR beta V- and J-genes. Productive status was seen about 87% or about 30% of the time for most TCR beta V segments in an earlier analysis.

Germline CDR1 reads KGHSH; CDR2 reads LQKENI. Trimming stripped 0 bases from V and 6 bases from J, with 11 bases between. The CDR3 runs 14 residues. On this clone itself: Antigen: not known.

The PCR made use of 60 Vbeta and 13 Jbeta primers. Generated by immunoSEQ multiplex PCR, the TCRdb table keeps only in-frame clones and is missing some. This table holds 100,000 or so clones, roughly 78% found once. V usage is TRBV18 and J usage is TRBJ1-1, with D possibly being TRBD1 (5 bases). The sequencing input was PBMCs. This receptor was taken from a woman in her forties in good health and CMV-seronegative. CDR3 nucleotides: TGTGCCAGCTCACCACCGGTTACGGGGGCTGAAGCTTTCTTT. It yields the protein CASSPPVTGAEAFF.